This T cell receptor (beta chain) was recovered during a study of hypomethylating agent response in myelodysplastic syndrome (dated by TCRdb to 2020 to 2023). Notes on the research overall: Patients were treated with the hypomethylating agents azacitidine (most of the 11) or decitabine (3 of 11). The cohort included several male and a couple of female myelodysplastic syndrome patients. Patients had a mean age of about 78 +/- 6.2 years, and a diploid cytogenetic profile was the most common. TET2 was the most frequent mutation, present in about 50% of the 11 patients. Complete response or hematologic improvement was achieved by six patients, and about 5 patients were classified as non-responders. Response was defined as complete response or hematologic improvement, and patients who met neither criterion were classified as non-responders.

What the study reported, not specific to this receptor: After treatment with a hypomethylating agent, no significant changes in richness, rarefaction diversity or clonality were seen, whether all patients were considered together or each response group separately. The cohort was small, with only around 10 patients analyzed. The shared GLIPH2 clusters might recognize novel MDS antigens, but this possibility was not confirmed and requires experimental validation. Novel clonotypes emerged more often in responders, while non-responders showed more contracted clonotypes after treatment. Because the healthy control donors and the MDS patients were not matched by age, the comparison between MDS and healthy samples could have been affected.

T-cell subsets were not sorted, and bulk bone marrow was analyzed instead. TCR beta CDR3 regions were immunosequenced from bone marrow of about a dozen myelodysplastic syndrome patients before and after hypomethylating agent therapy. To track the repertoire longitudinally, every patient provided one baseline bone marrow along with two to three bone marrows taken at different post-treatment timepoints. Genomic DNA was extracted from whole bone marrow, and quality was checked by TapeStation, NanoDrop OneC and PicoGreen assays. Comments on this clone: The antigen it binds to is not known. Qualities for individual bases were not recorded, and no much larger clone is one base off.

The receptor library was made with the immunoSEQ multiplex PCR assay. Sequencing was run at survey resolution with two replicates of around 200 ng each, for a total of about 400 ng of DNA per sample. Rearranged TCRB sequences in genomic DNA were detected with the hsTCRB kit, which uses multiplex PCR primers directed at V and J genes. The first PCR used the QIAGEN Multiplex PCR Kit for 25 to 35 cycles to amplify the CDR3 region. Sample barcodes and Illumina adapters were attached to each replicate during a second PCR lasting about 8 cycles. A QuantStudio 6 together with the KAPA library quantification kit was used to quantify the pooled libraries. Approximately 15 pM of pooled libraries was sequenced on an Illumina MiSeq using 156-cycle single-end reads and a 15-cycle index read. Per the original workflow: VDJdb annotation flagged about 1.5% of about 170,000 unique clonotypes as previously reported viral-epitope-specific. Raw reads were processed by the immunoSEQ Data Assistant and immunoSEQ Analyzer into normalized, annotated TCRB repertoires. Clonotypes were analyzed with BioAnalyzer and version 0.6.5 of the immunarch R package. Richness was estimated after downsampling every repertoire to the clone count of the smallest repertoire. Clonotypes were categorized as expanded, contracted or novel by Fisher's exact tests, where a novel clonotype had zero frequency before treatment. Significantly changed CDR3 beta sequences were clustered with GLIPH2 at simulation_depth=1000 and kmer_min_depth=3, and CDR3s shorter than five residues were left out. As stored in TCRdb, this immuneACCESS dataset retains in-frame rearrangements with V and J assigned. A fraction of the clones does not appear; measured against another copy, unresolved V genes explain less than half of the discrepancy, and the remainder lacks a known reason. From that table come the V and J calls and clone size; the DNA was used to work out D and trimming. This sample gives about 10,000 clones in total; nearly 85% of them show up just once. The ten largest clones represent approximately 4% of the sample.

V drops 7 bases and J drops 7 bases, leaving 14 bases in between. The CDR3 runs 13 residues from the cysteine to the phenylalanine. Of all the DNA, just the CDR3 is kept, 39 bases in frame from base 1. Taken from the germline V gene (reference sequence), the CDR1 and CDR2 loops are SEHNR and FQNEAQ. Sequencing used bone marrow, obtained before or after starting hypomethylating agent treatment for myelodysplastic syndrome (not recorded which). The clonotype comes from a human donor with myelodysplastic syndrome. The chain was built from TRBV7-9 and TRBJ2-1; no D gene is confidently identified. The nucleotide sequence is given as TGTGCCAGCAACCAGTTTGTCGGTAATGAGCAGTTCTTC. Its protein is CASNQFVGNEQFF.